This T cell receptor (beta chain) was sequenced in a study of blood T cells in healthy people across ages. Each donor's blood draw was roughly 9.8 milliliters of peripheral blood. Sample-barcoded 5' priming and a J-beta primer mix drove a second PCR of roughly 7 to 11 cycles. MiXCR, applied by TCRdb to the 5' RACE reads, yields one record per CDR3 protein. The sample lists roughly 860,000 distinct CDR3 sequences, 62% seen once, with 28% in the top ten. The CDR3 totals 13 residues. With 3 bases removed from V and 7 bases from J, the gap between germline ends came to 10 bases. Germline loops: CDR1 WSHSY, CDR2 SAAADI. In its sample, this clonotype was seen once.

This TCR was sampled from a man in his thirties or forties in good health. The chain carries TRBV10-2 and TRBJ1-5, with D tentatively TRBD1 (6 bases). Source material: blood. The CDR3 bases are TGCGCCAGCAGTGATGGGGGCGAGCAGCCCCAGCATTTT. It is translated as CASSDGGEQPQHF.